The subject of this entry is one TCR beta chain. This entry is derived from a study of tumour-infiltrating T cells in Burkitt lymphoma. As for the study in general: Productive clonality predicted overall and progression-free survival.

This CDR3 is 20 amino acids long. Germline trimming cut 1 base from V and 6 bases from J; bases unmatched to any gene: 20. Germline loops: CDR1 LNHNV, CDR2 YYDKDF (reference sequence). Method: immunoSEQ multiplex PCR; TCRdb's copy keeps in-frame clones and lacks some. The sample lists 13,000 to 15,000 clones; 30% were seen once. What was sequenced was tumor tissue. This clonotype originated in a human donor with diffuse large B-cell lymphoma. The gene calls are TRBV15 and TRBJ2-1; the match to TRBD1 covers 8 bases. The CDR3 spells CATSRGGGQGGPLIPNEQFF. The CDR3 DNA follows: TGTGCCACCAGCAGAGGGGGAGGACAGGGTGGACCGCTCATCCCCAATGAGCAGTTCTTC.